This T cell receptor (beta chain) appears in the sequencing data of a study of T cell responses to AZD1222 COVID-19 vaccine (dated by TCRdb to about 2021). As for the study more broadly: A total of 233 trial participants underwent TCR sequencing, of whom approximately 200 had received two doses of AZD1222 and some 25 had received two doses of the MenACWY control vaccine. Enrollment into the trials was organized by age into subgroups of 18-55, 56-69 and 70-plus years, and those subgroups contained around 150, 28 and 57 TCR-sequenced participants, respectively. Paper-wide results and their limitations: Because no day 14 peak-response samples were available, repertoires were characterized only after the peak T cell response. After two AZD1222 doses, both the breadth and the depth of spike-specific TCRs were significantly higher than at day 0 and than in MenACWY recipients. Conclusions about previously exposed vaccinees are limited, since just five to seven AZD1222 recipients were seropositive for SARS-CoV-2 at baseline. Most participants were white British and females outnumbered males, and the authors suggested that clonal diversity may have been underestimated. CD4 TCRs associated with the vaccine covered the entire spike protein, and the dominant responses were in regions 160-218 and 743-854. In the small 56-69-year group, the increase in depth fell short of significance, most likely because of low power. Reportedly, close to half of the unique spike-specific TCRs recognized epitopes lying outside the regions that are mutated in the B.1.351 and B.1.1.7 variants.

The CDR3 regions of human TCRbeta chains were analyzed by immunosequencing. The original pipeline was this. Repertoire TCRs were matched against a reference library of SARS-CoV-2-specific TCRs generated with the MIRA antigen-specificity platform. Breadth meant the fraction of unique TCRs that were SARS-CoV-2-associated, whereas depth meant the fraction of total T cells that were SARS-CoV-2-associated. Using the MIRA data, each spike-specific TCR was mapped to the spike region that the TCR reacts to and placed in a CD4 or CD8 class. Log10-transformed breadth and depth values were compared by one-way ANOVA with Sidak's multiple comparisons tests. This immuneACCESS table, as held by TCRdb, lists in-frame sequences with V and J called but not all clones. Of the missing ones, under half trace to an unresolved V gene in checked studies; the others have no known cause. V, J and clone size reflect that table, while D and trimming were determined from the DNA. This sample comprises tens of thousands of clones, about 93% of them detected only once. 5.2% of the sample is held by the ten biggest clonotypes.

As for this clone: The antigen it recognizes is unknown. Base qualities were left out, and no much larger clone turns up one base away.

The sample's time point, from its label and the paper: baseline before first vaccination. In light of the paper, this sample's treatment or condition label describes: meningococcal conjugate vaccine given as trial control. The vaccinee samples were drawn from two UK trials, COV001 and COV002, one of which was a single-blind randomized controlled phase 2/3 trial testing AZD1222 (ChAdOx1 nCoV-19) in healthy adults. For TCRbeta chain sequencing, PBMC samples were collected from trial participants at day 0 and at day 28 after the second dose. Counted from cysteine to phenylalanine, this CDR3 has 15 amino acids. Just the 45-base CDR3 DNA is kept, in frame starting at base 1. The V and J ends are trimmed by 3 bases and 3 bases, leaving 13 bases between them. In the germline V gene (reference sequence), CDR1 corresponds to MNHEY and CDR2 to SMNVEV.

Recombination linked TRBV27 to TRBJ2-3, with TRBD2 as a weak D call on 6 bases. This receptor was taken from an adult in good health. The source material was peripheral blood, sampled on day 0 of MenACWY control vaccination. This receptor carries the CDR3 CASSLEGRGTDTQYF. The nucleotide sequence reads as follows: TGTGCCAGCAGTTTGGAAGGCCGGGGGACAGATACGCAGTATTTT.